Listed here is a single T cell receptor (beta chain). Its specificity is unknown. Sequenced with the Oncomine TCR Beta short-read assay was DNA taken from cultured CD4+ T cells. TCRdb ran MiXCR on the PCR reads and lists one entry per CDR3 protein. The sample consists of more than 7,500 distinct CDR3 sequences, around 54% of them appearing once. This CDR3 region has 11 residues. Trimming cost V 6 bases and J 3 bases, with 5 bases left between them. This record belongs to a study of vaccination and CD4 T cells after COVID-19. Study-level background: The authors exposed cells to overlapping spike peptides derived from SARS-CoV-2, HCoV-NL63, HCoV-OC43 and HCoV-229E. Regarding the study as a whole: Convalescent patients had 304 of 307 vaccine-specific clones showing spike mono-reactivity.

Treatment of the sample: approximately nine-day PBMC culture with coronavirus spike peptide pools or control peptides (ViraFEST assay). With peptide pools, ViraFEST first expanded antigen-specific T cells and afterwards sequenced their TCRs. The PCR-positive dates, March through December 2020, came before the US Alpha, Beta and Delta variants. V gene TRBV12-3 or TRBV12-4 combines with J gene TRBJ1-2; D not resolved. This clonotype was obtained from a human donor who had recovered from COVID-19. Input material: CD4+ T cells from blood, cultured in vitro. For the CDR3, the DNA is TGTGCCAGCAGCGGAGACTATGGCTACACCTTC. As protein: CASSGDYGYTF.